What follows are 30 T cell receptor beta chains derived from one specimen sequenced in a study of CD8+CD57+ T cells in acquired aplastic anemia (dated by TCRdb to between 2017 and 2018). The patients picked for sequencing were ones in whom flow cytometry had shown an expansion of CD8+CD57+ cells. Reads for this sample came from an Illumina HiSeq 2000. Profiling of TCR beta VDJ combinations and CDR3 sequences used genomic DNA as the template. Using fastp trimming at Q25 and MiXCR clonotype assembly, TCRdb reanalyzed the public sequencing data and kept in-frame beta chains. Every distinct CDR3 protein forms one entry, paired with its most common genes and DNA. This sample is represented by over 150,000 distinct CDR3 sequences; about 50% of them were singletons. Approximately 12% of the sample is in the top ten clones. The sample consisted of sorted CD4+, CD8+, or CD8+CD57+ T cells (not recorded which) from PBMCs. These receptors were taken from a human donor with aplastic anemia.

The chain has TRBV7-3 and TRBJ1-1; D might be TRBD1 (5 bases). V shed 0 bases and J shed 1 base, with 9 bases lying between them. CDR1 and CDR2 (germline): SGHTA, FQGTGA. This CDR3 is built from 15 residues. The CDR3 reads CASSLTYGGNTEAFF. The DNA for the CDR3 is TGTGCCAGCAGCTTAACGTATGGGGGGAACACTGAAGCTTTCTTT.

In the case of this clonotype: One junction end disagrees with the germline gene, perhaps due to a read error. V is TRBV2 and J is TRBJ1-2; 7 bases agree with TRBD1. CDR3 length: 13 residues. The V gene's germline CDR1 is SNHLY and CDR2 FYNNEI. CDR3 in DNA: TGTGCCAGCAGCGAAGACAGGGCATATGGCTACACCTTC. Encoded protein: CASSEDRAYGYTF.

The V call is TRBV29-1, the J call TRBJ2-1; D remains ambiguous. The germline gives CDR1 SQVTM, CDR2 ANQGSEA. Trimming cost V 3 bases and J 7 bases, with 13 bases left between them. This CDR3 contains 13 residues. As DNA, the CDR3 is TGCAGCGTTGAGGGGAATAAGTGGAATGAGCAGTTCTTC. Residues: CSVEGNKWNEQFF.

This clonotype was counted at least ten times. This chain connects TRBV7-9 to TRBJ2-1; D call uncertain. The germline V gene encodes CDR1 SEHNR and CDR2 FQNEAQ (reference sequence). The ends were cut back, 1 base at V and 0 bases at J, with 7 bases in the middle. The CDR3 is 15 residues long. CDR3 bases: TGTGCCAGCAGCTTAGGGGCTTTCTCCTACAATGAGCAGTTCTTC. Its protein is CASSLGAFSYNEQFF.

The chain uses TRBV20-1 and TRBJ1-2; 8 bases agree with TRBD1. The CDR3 is 13 amino acids. V lost 5 bases to trimming and J lost 4 bases; unmatched junction nucleotides: 6. Looked up from germline, CDR1 is DFQATT and CDR2 is SNEGSKA (reference sequence). The CDR3 sequence is CSAYGQGAYGYTF. The CDR3 DNA sequence: TGCAGTGCTTATGGACAGGGAGCCTATGGCTACACCTTC.

Only a few counts were recorded for this clonotype. The genes are TRBV3-1 and TRBJ2-3; maybe TRBD2 (6 bases). Germline-derived CDR1 and CDR2 are LGHDT and YNNKEL (reference sequence). This CDR3 has 14 amino acids. The ends were cut back, 0 bases at V and 2 bases at J, with 6 bases in the middle. CDR3 sequence: CASSQEDYTDTQYF. The CDR3 DNA is TGTGCCAGCAGCCAAGAGGACTACACAGATACGCAGTATTTT.

This clonotype was detected a few times. The chain links TRBV7-6 to TRBJ1-2; D call uncertain. Deletions cut 5 bases from V and 5 bases from J, with 12 bases between. The V gene's germline CDR1 is SGHVS and CDR2 FNYEAQ. The CDR3 runs 13 residues. The CDR3 spells CASSPGGVYGYTF. The CDR3 DNA reads as TGTGCCAGCAGCCCGGGCGGGGTATATGGCTACACCTTC.

The table lists this clonotype with many counts. This rearrangement joins TRBV7-9 to TRBJ1-2; D remains ambiguous. Germline CDR1 SEHNR, CDR2 FQNEAQ (reference sequence). Trimming took 1 base from V and 7 from J, leaving 7 bases between them. The CDR3 covers 12 residues. CDR3 residues: CASSLEDFGYTF. The CDR3 region has the DNA TGTGCCAGCAGCTTAGAAGATTTTGGCTACACCTTC.

Comment on this clonotype: The conserved phenylalanine or tryptophan is not found at the CDR3 terminus, so this likely reflects a read error. The CDR3 spells CASKVSGNTIYS. CDR3 DNA sequence: TGTGCCAGCAAGGTCTCCGGAAACACCATATATTCT. The rearrangement joins TRBV2 to TRBJ1-3; no reliable D call. Trimming took off 7 bases at V and 4 bases at J, with 8 bases between the two ends. Germline loops: CDR1 SNHLY, CDR2 FYNNEI. The CDR3 contains 12 residues.

The V and J genes are TRBV15 and TRBJ1-6; TRBD1 aligns across 7 bases. With 8 bases clipped from V and 7 bases from J, the junction kept 8 bases outside the gene matches. Germline V CDR1 and CDR2: LNHNV, YYDKDF (reference sequence). The CDR3 extends over 14 amino acids. The CDR3 sequence: CATQSTGPNSPLHF. The CDR3, as DNA: TGTGCCACCCAATCGACAGGGCCCAATTCACCCCTCCACTTT.

There are a few counts of this clonotype. The chain recombines TRBV25-1 with TRBJ2-3; D might be TRBD2 (5 bases). CDR1 and CDR2 from the germline V gene are MGHDK and SYGVNS. Trimming took off 4 bases at V and 4 bases at J, with 12 bases between the two ends. The CDR3 runs 14 residues. The CDR3 DNA reads TGTGCCAGCAGTGGCGGGTGGGCCGCAGATACGCAGTATTTT. Translating it yields CASSGGWAADTQYF. Based on the CDR3 plus reference TRBV25-1 and TRBJ2-3, the full variable domain is EADIYQTPRYLVIGTGKKITLECSQTMGHDKMYWYQQDPGMELHLIHYSYGVNSTEKGDLSSESTVSRIRTEHFPLTLESARPSHTSQYLCASSGGWAADTQYFGPGTRLTVL.

This chain links TRBV3-1 with TRBJ1-1; no clear D gene. V was clipped by 0 bases and J by 4 bases, with 21 bases between them. From germline, CDR1 is LGHDT and CDR2 YNNKEL (reference sequence). The CDR3 runs 18 residues. The CDR3 nucleotides are TGTGCCAGCAGCCAAGATCCAGTTTTTATGGACGCGATCACTGAAGCTTTCTTT. It encodes CASSQDPVFMDAITEAFF.

This clonotype was seen at least ten times. V and J are TRBV29-1 and TRBJ1-2; D call uncertain. V shed 3 bases and J shed 3 bases, with 11 bases lying between them. The CDR3 totals 13 residues. CDR1 is SQVTM and CDR2 is ANQGSEA in the germline V gene. For the CDR3, the DNA is TGCAGCGTTGAGGCCAGTACTCACTATGGCTACACCTTC. Translated, it gives CSVEASTHYGYTF. The full variable domain, with the rest looked up from reference TRBV29-1 and TRBJ1-2, is SAVISQKPSRDICQRGTSLTIQCQVDSQVTMMFWYRQQPGQSLTLIATANQGSEATYESGFVIDKFPISRPNLTFSTLTVSNMSPEDSSIYLCSVEASTHYGYTFGSGTRLTVV.

The sample holds a few counts of this clonotype. The V and J genes are TRBV24-1 and TRBJ2-3, with 7 bases matching TRBD1. Germline values: CDR1 KGHDR, CDR2 SFDVKD. The CDR3 is 16 amino acids. Losses at the gene ends were 7 bases for V and 0 bases for J; bases not matched to a gene: 9. DNA of the CDR3: TGTGCCACCAGCCAGAACAGGGGCCCTAGCACAGATACGCAGTATTTT. As protein: CATSQNRGPSTDTQYF.

The genes are TRBV7-2 and TRBJ1-1; D call uncertain. V was clipped by 4 bases and J by 0 bases, with 9 bases between them. Germline loops: CDR1 SGHTA, CDR2 FQGNSA. The CDR3 spans 14 residues. CDR3 protein: CASSSKRVNTEAFF. For the CDR3, the DNA is TGTGCCAGCAGCTCCAAACGGGTGAACACTGAAGCTTTCTTT.

This chain uses TRBV2 with TRBJ2-7; 11 nucleotides agree with TRBD2. Germline CDR1 is SNHLY and CDR2 is FYNNEI. Trimming took 5 bases from V and 5 from J; bases not matched to a gene: 5. The CDR3 totals 14 residues. The CDR3 DNA sequence: TGTGCCAGCAGTCGGGCTAGCGGGAGGCACGAGCAGTACTTC. Its protein is CASSRASGRHEQYF.

This clonotype was seen once. V and J are TRBV24-1 and TRBJ2-5; TRBD1 matches 8 bases. Germline trimming cut 6 bases from V and 2 bases from J; bases unmatched to any gene: 7. The CDR3 is made up of 15 amino acids. From germline, CDR1 is KGHDR and CDR2 SFDVKD. CDR3 loop: CATSNSRQGQETQYF. CDR3 sequence (DNA): TGTGCCACCAGTAACTCCAGACAGGGGCAAGAGACCCAGTACTTC.

This clonotype was counted ten times or more. The V gene is TRBV29-1, the J gene TRBJ2-1, with D unclear. V lost 3 bases and J 8 bases, leaving 11 bases between the germline ends. The germline gives CDR1 SQVTM, CDR2 ANQGSEA. This CDR3 is 12 amino acids long. The DNA of the CDR3 is TGCAGCGTTGAGATCCGCCCGGATGAGCAGTTCTTC. It yields the protein CSVEIRPDEQFF.

The V and J genes are TRBV20-1 and TRBJ2-6; no firm D call. V was pared by 0 bases and J by 0 bases, with 6 bases between. Germline CDR1 and CDR2: DFQATT and SNEGSKA (reference sequence). The CDR3 extends over 15 amino acids. CDR3 amino acids: CSARDQASGANVLTF. The CDR3, as DNA: TGCAGTGCTAGAGATCAGGCCTCTGGGGCCAACGTCCTGACTTTC.

This clonotype was counted many times. The chain couples TRBV5-6 to TRBJ2-7; D is possibly TRBD2 (5 bases). V dropped 4 bases and J dropped 0 bases, with 14 bases sitting between them. CDR3 length: 15 residues. CDR1 and CDR2 (germline): SGHDT, YYEEEE. CDR3 in amino acids: CASSQGGFSSYEQYF. In DNA, the CDR3 is TGTGCCAGCAGCCAAGGAGGTTTTAGCTCCTACGAGCAGTACTTC.

The chain uses TRBV20-1 and TRBJ1-5, with D tentatively TRBD1 (5 bases). Germline-derived CDR1 and CDR2 are DFQATT and SNEGSKA (reference sequence). The V end lost 0 bases, the J end lost 0 bases, and 15 bases lay between the germline ends. CDR3 length equals 17 residues. Here the CDR3 DNA reads TGCAGTGCTAGAGATGCGAGGGGCAGCAATAGCAATCAGCCCCAGCATTTT. Translating it yields CSARDARGSNSNQPQHF.

The rearrangement links TRBV7-9 to TRBJ2-5; tentative D call: TRBD1 (5 bases). The CDR3 runs to 13 residues. Germline V gene lookup returns CDR1 SEHNR and CDR2 FQNEAQ (reference sequence). V was cut by 4 bases and J by 1 base, with 7 bases left in between. For the CDR3, the DNA is TGTGCCAGCAGCTCGGACACCCAAGAGACCCAGTACTTC. As protein: CASSSDTQETQYF.

This clonotype was observed at least ten times. Here the CDR3 reads CASSQAIGEQFF. The CDR3 nucleotides read TGCGCCAGCAGCCAAGCAATTGGTGAGCAGTTCTTC. This sequence joins TRBV4-1 and TRBJ2-1; no definite D call. In germline, CDR1 is MGHRA, CDR2 YSYEKL. V was shortened by 1 base and J by 9 bases, with 7 bases between the two germline ends. The CDR3 extends over 12 amino acids.

This clonotype showed up many times. The rearrangement links TRBV9 to TRBJ1-5; tentatively, D is TRBD1 (5 bases). V dropped 1 base and J dropped 7 bases, with 9 bases sitting between them. The CDR3 totals 13 residues. CDR1 and CDR2 (germline): SGDLS, YYNGEE. CDR3 in DNA: TGTGCCAGCAGCGTAAGGGAGGGGCAGCCCCAGCATTTT. Protein product: CASSVREGQPQHF.

This clonotype appeared a few times. The gene calls are TRBV15 and TRBJ1-5; D might be TRBD1 (5 bases). CDR3 length: 17 amino acids. Germline values: CDR1 LNHNV, CDR2 YYDKDF (reference sequence). V was pared by 1 base and J by 1 base, with 14 bases between. CDR3 in amino acids: CATSRGGVGQSNQPQHF. The CDR3 DNA is TGTGCCACCAGCAGAGGGGGGGTCGGGCAAAGCAATCAGCCCCAGCATTTT.

This clonotype was counted ten times or more. This rearrangement joins TRBV12-3 or TRBV12-4 to TRBJ2-2; 9 bases match TRBD2. J lost 4 bases, V lost 6 bases, and 9 bases had no gene match. The CDR3 covers 16 residues. The CDR3 DNA is TGTGCCAGCAGACCCCCGGGACTAGCATCCACCGGGGAGCTGTTTTTT. Protein: CASRPPGLASTGELFF.

The J gene is TRBJ2-3, the V gene TRBV20-1, with D perhaps TRBD1 or TRBD2 (5 bases each). The CDR3 consists of 12 residues. Per the germline V gene, CDR1 is DFQATT and CDR2 is SNEGSKA (reference sequence). The V end lost 6 bases, the J end lost 4 bases, and 11 bases lay between the germline ends. For the CDR3, the DNA is TGCAGTGCCCCAACGGGGCCAGATACGCAGTATTTT. Translated, it gives CSAPTGPDTQYF.

In its sample, this clonotype was seen a few times. The chain employs TRBV2 and TRBJ1-1, with D unclear. Trimming took off 5 bases at V and 4 bases at J, with 8 bases between the two ends. Germline V gene sequence: CDR1 SNHLY, CDR2 FYNNEI. The CDR3 contains 12 residues. In nucleotides, the CDR3 is TGTGCCAGCAGTTTATCTAGCACTGAAGCTTTCTTT. Translated: CASSLSSTEAFF.

This chain joins TRBV2 and TRBJ2-1; the D gene could be TRBD1 or TRBD2 (7 bases each). Germline V gene lookup returns CDR1 SNHLY and CDR2 FYNNEI. The ends were cut back, 6 bases at V and 7 bases at J, with 16 bases in the middle. The CDR3 has 14 residues. The CDR3 nucleotides read TGTGCCAGCAGGCCCCATCAGGGGGGGAATGAGCAGTTCTTC. Protein product: CASRPHQGGNEQFF.

Note on this clonotype: A much larger clone differs by one base, so this may be a read error. CDR3: CAGSEVVAGELFF. The CDR3 coding sequence is TGTGCCGGCAGTGAAGTCGTGGCCGGGGAGCTGTTTTTT. The J gene is TRBJ2-2, the V gene TRBV6-1; D is uncertain. Germline V gene sequence: CDR1 MNHNS, CDR2 SASEGT. The CDR3 is made up of 13 amino acids.